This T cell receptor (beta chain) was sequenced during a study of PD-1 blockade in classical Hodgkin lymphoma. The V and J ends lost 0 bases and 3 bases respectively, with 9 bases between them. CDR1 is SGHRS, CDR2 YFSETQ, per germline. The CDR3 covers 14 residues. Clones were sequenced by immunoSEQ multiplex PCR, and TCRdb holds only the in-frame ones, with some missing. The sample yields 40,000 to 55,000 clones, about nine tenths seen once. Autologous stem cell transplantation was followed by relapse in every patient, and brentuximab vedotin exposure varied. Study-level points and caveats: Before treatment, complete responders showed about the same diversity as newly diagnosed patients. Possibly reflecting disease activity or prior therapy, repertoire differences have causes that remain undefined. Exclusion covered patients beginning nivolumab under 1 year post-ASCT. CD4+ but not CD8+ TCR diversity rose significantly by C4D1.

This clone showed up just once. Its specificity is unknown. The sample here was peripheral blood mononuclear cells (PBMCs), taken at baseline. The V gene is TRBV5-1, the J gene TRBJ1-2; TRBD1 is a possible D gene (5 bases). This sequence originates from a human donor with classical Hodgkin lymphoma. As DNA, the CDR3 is TGCGCCAGCAGCTTGGAAGGGGTCCACTATGGCTACACCTTC. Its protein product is CASSLEGVHYGYTF.